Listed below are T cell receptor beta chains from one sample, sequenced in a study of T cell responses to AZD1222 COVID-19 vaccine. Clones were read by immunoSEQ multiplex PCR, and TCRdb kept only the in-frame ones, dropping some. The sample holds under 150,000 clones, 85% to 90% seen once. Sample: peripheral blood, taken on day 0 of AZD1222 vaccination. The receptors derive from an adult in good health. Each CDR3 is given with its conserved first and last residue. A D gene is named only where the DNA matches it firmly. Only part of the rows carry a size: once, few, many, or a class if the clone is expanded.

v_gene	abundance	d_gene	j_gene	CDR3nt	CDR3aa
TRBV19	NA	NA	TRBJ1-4	TGTGCCAGTAGTATCGAATCAGGGAGGAATGAAAAACTGTTTTTT	CASSIESGRNEKLFF
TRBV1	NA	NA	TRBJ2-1	TGCACCAGCAGCCAAGATGATGAGCAGTTCTTC	CTSSQDDEQFF
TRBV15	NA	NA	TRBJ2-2	TGTGCCACCAGCTCCGGAGAGGGCGAAACGAACACCGGGGAGCTGTTTTTT	CATSSGEGETNTGELFF
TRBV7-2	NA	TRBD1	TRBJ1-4	TGTGCCAGCAGCTTAGGGGACAGGGATGGGGGAAAACTGTTTTTT	CASSLGDRDGGKLFF
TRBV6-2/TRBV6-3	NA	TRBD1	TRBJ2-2	TGTGCCAGCAGTTACCCCCATCGGACAGGGAATACCGGGGAGCTGTTTTTT	CASSYPHRTGNTGELFF
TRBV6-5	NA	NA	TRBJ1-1	TGTGCCAGCAGTTACTCCGGACAGTCTATCACTGAAGCTTTCTTT	CASSYSGQSITEAFF
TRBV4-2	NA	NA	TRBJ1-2	TGTGCCAGCAGCCAAGAGGGCAGAAGCTATGGCTATACCTTC	CASSQEGRSYGYTF
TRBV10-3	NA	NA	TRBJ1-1	TGTGCCTCCTACTCTCAATCCGGAGGGAAGAACACTGAAGCTTTCTTT	CASYSQSGGKNTEAFF
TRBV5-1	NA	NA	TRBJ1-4	TGCGCCAGCAGACACTATACAGGGTTTCTGTTTTTT	CASRHYTGFLFF
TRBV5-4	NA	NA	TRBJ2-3	TGTGCCAGCAGCTACCCTCACACAGATACGCAGTATTTT	CASSYPHTDTQYF
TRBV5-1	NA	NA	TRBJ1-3	TGCGCCAGCAGCTTGGCAGGGTTCTCTGGAAACACCATATATTTT	CASSLAGFSGNTIYF
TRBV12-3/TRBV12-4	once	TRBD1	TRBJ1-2	TGTGCCAGCACGAACGGGACAGGGAATGGCTACACCTTC	CASTNGTGNGYTF
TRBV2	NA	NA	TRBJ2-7	TGTGCCAGCAGCGGCAGGGAAAGCTACGAGCAGTACTTC	CASSGRESYEQYF
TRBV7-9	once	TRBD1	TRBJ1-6	TGTGCCAGCAGCTTAGTCCCGGGACAGGGTCATTCACCCCTCCACTTT	CASSLVPGQGHSPLHF
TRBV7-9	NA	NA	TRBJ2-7	TGTGCCAGCAGCGCCCGGGAGACAGGGTCCTACGAGCAGTACTTC	CASSARETGSYEQYF
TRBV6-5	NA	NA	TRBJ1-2	TGTGCCAGCATGAGGGGATACCTCTATGGCTACACCTTC	CASMRGYLYGYTF
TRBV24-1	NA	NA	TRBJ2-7	TGTGCCACCAGTGAGATCTCCCCTACTCACGGTATGACCTACGAGCAGTACTTC	CATSEISPTHGMTYEQYF
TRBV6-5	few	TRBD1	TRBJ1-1	TGTGCCAGCACCATGACAGGGACGAACACTGAAGCTTTCTTT	CASTMTGTNTEAFF
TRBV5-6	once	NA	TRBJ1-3	TGTGCCAGCAGCTTGGGTGCAGGGGTCGGAAACACCATATATTTT	CASSLGAGVGNTIYF
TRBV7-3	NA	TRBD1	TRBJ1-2	TGTGCCAGCAGCTTAACCGCGGACAGGGGAAGGTTGGGCTATGGCTACACCTTC	CASSLTADRGRLGYGYTF
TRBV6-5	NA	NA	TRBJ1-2	TGTGCCAGCAGTTACTCCTTGGGACGGACCTATGGCTACACCTTC	CASSYSLGRTYGYTF
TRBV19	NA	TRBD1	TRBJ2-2	TGTGCCAGTATTGGGACAGGGAACACCGGGGAGCTGTTTTTT	CASIGTGNTGELFF
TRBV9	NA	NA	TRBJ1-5	TGTGCCAGCAGCGTAGGACTTGGGAGATTTCAGCCCCAGCATTTT	CASSVGLGRFQPQHF
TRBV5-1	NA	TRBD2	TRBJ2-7	TGCGCCAGCAGCTGGGGAGCGGGGGAGGGCGAGCAGTACTTC	CASSWGAGEGEQYF
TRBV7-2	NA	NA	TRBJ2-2	TGTGCCAGCAGCTCCACCCGGGCCACCGGGGAGCTGTTTTTT	CASSSTRATGELFF